The 22 T cell receptor beta chains below all came from one sample that was sequenced in a study of CDR3 diversity in severe acne. One entry per CDR3 protein results from TCRdb running MiXCR on the PCR reads. This sample has tens of thousands of distinct CDR3 sequences, with 51% found just once. Sequences were obtained from blood. These receptors were obtained from a male donor in good health, without acne.

A remark on this clonotype: A read error may be the cause here, since a much bigger clone is one base away. The conserved final phenylalanine or tryptophan is absent from the CDR3, which likely points to a read error. J is TRBJ1-2 and V is TRBV3-1; D not certain. This CDR3 is 12 amino acids long. The germline gives CDR1 LGHDT, CDR2 YNNKEL (reference sequence). Trimming shortened V by 6 bases and J by 8 bases, and 13 bases separated the two germline ends. The CDR3 is CASSQEPRGYTI. For the CDR3, the DNA is TGTGCCAGCAGTCAGGAACCGAGGGGCTACACCATC.

This clonotype came up many times. This sequence joins TRBV5-1 and TRBJ1-4, with TRBD1 matching 10 bases. The germline CDR1 and CDR2 sequences are SGHRS and YFSETQ. With V trimmed by 0 bases and J by 7 bases, 3 bases remained unmatched. The CDR3 covers 15 residues. DNA for the CDR3: TGCGCCAGCAGCTTGGCGACAGGGGGCGGTGAAAAACTGTTTTTT. Translated: CASSLATGGGEKLFF. Together with reference TRBV5-1 and TRBJ1-4, the CDR3 gives the full variable domain: KAGVTQTPRYLIKTRGQQVTLSCSPISGHRSVSWYQQTPGQGLQFLFEYFSETQRNKGNFPGRFSGRQFSNSRSEMNVSTLELGDSALYLCASSLATGGGEKLFFGSGTQLSVL.

The chain joins TRBV10-3 to TRBJ2-7; no reliable D call. The germline V gene encodes CDR1 ENHRY and CDR2 SYGVKD. The germline V and J ends were trimmed by 6 bases and 3 bases, with 6 bases remaining between them. The length of the CDR3 is 11 residues. This chain's CDR3 is CAIRVHYEQYF. The DNA for the CDR3 is TGTGCCATCAGGGTTCACTACGAGCAGTACTTC.

The chain has TRBV10-3 and TRBJ1-6; D gene unclear. CDR1 is ENHRY and CDR2 is SYGVKD in the germline V gene. The CDR3 spans 13 residues. The V end lost 1 base, the J end lost 6 bases, and 4 bases lay between the germline ends. CDR3 nucleotides: TGTGCCATCAGTGAGTTGGGTAATTCACCCCTCCACTTT. Amino acids: CAISELGNSPLHF.

Judged by abundance, this clonotype is medium-sized. The chain combines TRBV20-1 with TRBJ1-2; TRBD1 is a possible D gene (5 bases). Between the trimmed V and J ends, which lost 6 bases and 0 bases, there was a span of 14 bases. The CDR3 is 14 residues long. Germline V gene data show CDR1 as DFQATT and CDR2 as SNEGSKA (reference sequence). The CDR3 here is CSALQVGTNYGYTF. CDR3 bases: TGCAGTGCCCTACAGGTCGGAACTAACTATGGCTACACCTTC.

The gene calls are TRBV20-1 and TRBJ2-1; TRBD2 matches 14 bases. Germline CDR1 reads DFQATT; CDR2 reads SNEGSKA (reference sequence). CDR3 size: 16 residues. The CDR3 sequence is CSQLPTSGGAHNEQFF. CDR3 coding DNA: TGCAGCCAACTGCCGACTAGCGGGGGGGCCCACAATGAGCAGTTCTTC.

The sample holds many counts of this clonotype. The chain joins TRBV5-6 to TRBJ2-5, with 12 bases aligning to TRBD2. Germline values: CDR1 SGHDT, CDR2 YYEEEE. The CDR3 length is 14 residues. The junction had 7 bases not matched to a gene; V was cut back by 4 bases and J by 9 bases. The CDR3 loop is CASSQTSGSGAQYF. The CDR3 DNA sequence: TGTGCCAGCAGCCAGACTAGCGGGAGTGGGGCCCAGTACTTC.

The chain links TRBV11-1 to TRBJ2-7; TRBD2 agrees at 7 bases. The J call may not be correct, given that the DNA end is closer to TRBJ2-1. Germline CDR1 SGHAT, CDR2 FQDESV (reference sequence). CDR3 length equals 14 residues. CDR3: CALTGTTSYNEQFF. CDR3 sequence (DNA): TGTGCCCTAACCGGGACTACTTCCTACAATGAGCAGTTCTTC.

In regard to this clonotype: One junction end does not reproduce the germline sequence, and a read error may be involved. The rearrangement links TRBV7-4 to TRBJ2-7; unclear D gene. CDR3 length equals 14 residues. The germline V gene has CDR1 SGHVT and CDR2 SQSDAQ. The CDR3 reads CASSLEPSSDEQYF. The CDR3 bases are TGTGCCAGCAGCTTAGAACCGAGCTCCGACGAGCAGTACTTC. The whole variable domain, remainder taken from reference TRBV7-4 and TRBJ2-7, is GAGVSQSPRYKVAKRGRDVALRCDSISGHVTLYWYRQTLGQGSEVLTYSQSDAQRDKSGRPSGRFSAERPERSVSTLKIQRTEQGDSAVYLCASSLEPSSDEQYFGPGTRLTVT.

The CDR3 nucleotides read TGTGCCAGCAGCTTGGACAGGCCTTATGGCTACACCTTC. This sequence encodes CASSLDRPYGYTF. The rearrangement links TRBV25-1 to TRBJ1-2; 7 nucleotides match TRBD1. CDR1 and CDR2 (germline): MGHDK, SYGVNS. Trimming at V came to 6 bases and at J to 5 bases, leaving 6 bases not matched to a gene. The CDR3 sequence is 13 residues long.

This clonotype has a handful of counts. The V call is TRBV7-9, the J call TRBJ2-5, with D tentatively TRBD1 or TRBD2 (6 bases each). Trimming removed 5 bases from V and 4 bases from J, with 17 bases in between. CDR3 size: 15 residues. From germline, CDR1 is SEHNR and CDR2 FQNEAQ (reference sequence). The CDR3 sequence: CASSAGGGGIETQYF. The CDR3 region has the DNA TGTGCCAGCAGCGCAGGTGGAGGGGGTATAGAGACCCAGTACTTC.

The chain uses TRBV19 and TRBJ1-2; D call uncertain. There are 13 residues in the CDR3. The germline CDR1 and CDR2 sequences are LNHDA and SQIVND (reference sequence). V was clipped by 5 bases and J by 4 bases, with 11 bases between them. The CDR3 loop is CASSSPSSYGYTF. The CDR3 nucleotides read TGTGCCAGTAGTTCCCCCTCGTCCTATGGCTACACCTTC. Supplemented by reference TRBV19 and TRBJ1-2, the full variable domain reads DGGITQSPKYLFRKEGQNVTLSCEQNLNHDAMYWYRQDPGQGLRLIYYSQIVNDFQKGDIAEGYSVSREKKESFPLTVTSAQKNPTAFYLCASSSPSSYGYTFGSGTRLTVV.

The chain uses TRBV7-2 and TRBJ1-3, with D maybe TRBD1 (6 bases). This CDR3 has 15 residues. V shed 3 bases and J shed 0 bases, with 9 bases lying between them. Germline V lookup: CDR1 SGHTA, CDR2 FQGNSA. This CDR3 reads CASSLTRGSGNTIYF. For the CDR3, the DNA is TGTGCCAGCAGCTTGACCAGGGGCTCTGGAAACACCATATATTTT. The variable domain in full, with the rest retrieved from reference TRBV7-2 and TRBJ1-3, is GAGVSQSPSNKVTEKGKDVELRCDPISGHTALYWYRQSLGQGLEFLIYFQGNSAPDKSGLPSDRFSAERTGGSVSTLTIQRTQQEDSAVYLCASSLTRGSGNTIYFGEGSWLTVV.

The V gene is TRBV11-3, the J gene TRBJ2-5; TRBD2 might be the D (6 bases). The CDR3 spans 14 residues. From germline, CDR1 is SGHNT and CDR2 YENEEA. The V gene lost 1 base and the J gene lost 5 bases, with 11 bases spanning the gap. The CDR3 nucleotides read TGTGCCAGCAGCTTAGGGGCGGGATTCGAGACCCAGTACTTC. Protein: CASSLGAGFETQYF.

The chain recombines TRBV20-1 with TRBJ2-7; possibly TRBD2 for D (5 bases). CDR1 and CDR2 (germline): DFQATT, SNEGSKA (reference sequence). The length of the CDR3 is 15 residues. The germline V and J ends were trimmed by 6 bases and 0 bases, with 18 bases remaining between them. CDR3 loop: CSASSGLTRSYEQYF. The CDR3 DNA is TGCAGTGCCAGCAGTGGACTGACCCGCTCCTACGAGCAGTACTTC.

The rearrangement uses TRBV10-1 and TRBJ1-2; 11 nucleotides match TRBD1. Trimming removed 3 bases from V and 8 bases from J; junction bases left unmatched: 8. There are 15 residues in the CDR3. The germline gives CDR1 WNHNN, CDR2 SYGVQD (reference sequence). CDR3 sequence: CASSDRTGGAKGYTF. The CDR3 nucleotides read TGCGCCAGCAGTGACCGGACAGGGGGCGCGAAGGGCTACACCTTC.

This clonotype was recorded only once. This chain links TRBV9 with TRBJ2-4; 12 nucleotides align to TRBD2. Germline V CDR1 and CDR2: SGDLS, YYNGEE. Losses at the gene ends were 5 bases for V and 0 bases for J; bases not matched to a gene: 12. CDR3 length: 19 amino acids. As DNA, the CDR3 is TGTGCCAGCAGTGCTAGAGGGAGGGGACTAGCGGGAGCCAAAAACATTCAGTACTTC. This encodes CASSARGRGLAGAKNIQYF.

The CDR3: CASSLAGGNEKLFF. The CDR3 nucleotides are TGTGCCAGCAGCTTGGCGGGGGGTAATGAAAAACTGTTTTTT. The chain links TRBV7-9 to TRBJ1-4, with TRBD1 as a possible D gene (5 bases). V was shortened by 3 bases and J by 4 bases, with 9 bases between the two germline ends. Germline CDR1 reads SEHNR; CDR2 reads FQNEAQ (reference sequence). The CDR3 has 14 residues. The whole variable domain, filled in from reference TRBV7-9 and TRBJ1-4, reads DTGVSQNPRHKITKRGQNVTFRCDPISEHNRLYWYRQTLGQGPEFLTYFQNEAQLEKSRLLSDRFSAERPKGSFSTLEIQRTEQGDSAMYLCASSLAGGNEKLFFGSGTQLSVL.

The V call is TRBV5-1, the J call TRBJ1-4; a possible D gene is TRBD1 (5 bases). Trimming cost V 2 bases and J 10 bases, with 15 bases left between them. This CDR3 spans 14 amino acids. The germline gives CDR1 SGHRS, CDR2 YFSETQ. DNA for the CDR3: TGCGCCAGCAGCTTAACAGGAGACTCTGGAAAACTGTTTTTT. This encodes CASSLTGDSGKLFF.

This chain connects TRBV15 to TRBJ2-1; 11 bases align to TRBD2. The CDR3 is 18 residues long. Germline V CDR1 and CDR2: LNHNV, YYDKDF (reference sequence). V was pared by 0 bases and J by 4 bases, with 8 bases of the junction left unmatched. CDR3 bases: TGTGCCACCAGCAGAGACATAACTAGCGGGAGCCTTTACAATGAGCAGTTCTTC. It codes for CATSRDITSGSLYNEQFF.

Note on this clonotype: A much larger clone lies one base from this, so it may be a read error. The chain carries TRBV24-1 and TRBJ1-2; no firm D call. Germline values: CDR1 KGHDR, CDR2 SFDVKD. The CDR3 sequence is 12 residues long. The V end lost 8 bases, the J end lost 8 bases, and 14 bases lay between the germline ends. Here the CDR3 reads CATIDTMGGYTF. CDR3 nucleotides: TGTGCCACCATTGACACGATGGGAGGCTACACCTTC.

This clonotype was recorded a few times. The chain recombines TRBV7-9 with TRBJ2-7; TRBD1 agrees at 9 bases. Losses at the gene ends were 0 bases for V and 8 bases for J; bases not matched to a gene: 8. Germline assignment: CDR1 SEHNR and CDR2 FQNEAQ (reference sequence). CDR3 length equals 15 residues. The CDR3 bases are TGTGCCAGCAGCTTAGCGACGGGACAGGGCTCCAAGCAGTACTTC. It codes for CASSLATGQGSKQYF.